This entry lists 12 T cell receptor beta chains sequenced from one sample in a study of cytomegalovirus exposure and HLA in healthy donors. Clones were sequenced by immunoSEQ multiplex PCR, and TCRdb holds only the in-frame ones, with some missing. The sample holds 250,000 to 350,000 clones; about 90% are singletons and the top ten take roughly 1.2%. Sequenced sample: PBMCs. These TCRs come from a woman under 40 in good health and CMV-seropositive.

The chain employs TRBV27 and TRBJ2-1; 11 bases fit TRBD2. Per germline, CDR1 MNHEY and CDR2 SMNVEV (reference sequence). CDR3 length: 17 amino acids. Trimming cost V 5 bases and J 7 bases; bases outside gene matches: 13. CDR3: CASSLYISGRAYNEQFF. DNA for the CDR3: TGTGCCAGCAGTCTATATATTAGCGGGAGGGCTTATAATGAGCAGTTCTTC.

Only a few counts were recorded for this clone. The chain recombines TRBV19 with TRBJ1-1; 9 positions match TRBD1. There are 13 residues in the CDR3. V was pared by 6 bases and J by 1 base, with 0 bases of the junction left unmatched. Germline assignment: CDR1 LNHDA and CDR2 SQIVND (reference sequence). The CDR3 DNA is TGTGCCAGTAGGGACAGGGGGAACACTGAAGCTTTCTTT. Amino acids: CASRDRGNTEAFF. The variable domain in full, with the rest retrieved from reference TRBV19 and TRBJ1-1, is DGGITQSPKYLFRKEGQNVTLSCEQNLNHDAMYWYRQDPGQGLRLIYYSQIVNDFQKGDIAEGYSVSREKKESFPLTVTSAQKNPTAFYLCASRDRGNTEAFFGQGTRLTVV.

J is TRBJ2-2 and V is TRBV11-3, with 7 nucleotides matching TRBD1. Germline assignment: CDR1 SGHNT and CDR2 YENEEA. CDR3 length: 18 residues. V was pared by 0 bases and J by 7 bases, with 14 bases of the junction left unmatched. CDR3: CASSLDPFRGRKNGELFF. The CDR3 DNA follows: TGTGCCAGCAGCTTAGACCCATTTAGGGGGCGCAAGAACGGGGAGCTGTTTTTT.

This clone was detected once. The chain uses TRBV18 and TRBJ1-5; a weak D match, TRBD1 (5 bases). Germline V lookup: CDR1 KGHSH, CDR2 LQKENI. The CDR3 is 14 residues long. V shed 3 bases and J shed 5 bases, with 11 bases lying between them. The CDR3 spells CASSPAGWDQPQHF. The CDR3 DNA reads as TGTGCCAGCTCACCCGCAGGGTGGGATCAGCCCCAGCATTTT.

This chain uses TRBV5-4 with TRBJ2-1, with D perhaps matching TRBD2 (7 bases). This CDR3 is 15 amino acids long. V gave up 4 bases and J gave up 8 bases, with 19 bases separating them. The germline V gene has CDR1 SGHNT and CDR2 YYREEE (reference sequence). The CDR3: CASSGGASGKYEQFF. The CDR3 nucleotides read TGTGCCAGCAGCGGGGGGGCCTCGGGAAAATATGAGCAGTTCTTC. The complete variable domain, with remaining parts taken from reference TRBV5-4 and TRBJ2-1, reads ETGVTQSPTHLIKTRGQQVTLRCSSQSGHNTVSWYQQALGQGPQFIFQYYREEENGRGNFPPRFSGLQFPNYSSELNVNALELDDSALYLCASSGGASGKYEQFFGPGTRLTVL.

This clone came up a few times. The chain has TRBV9 and TRBJ2-1; D not certain. CDR3 length equals 12 residues. Germline V gene sequence: CDR1 SGDLS, CDR2 YYNGEE. V lost 3 bases to trimming and J lost 9 bases, with 10 bases between them. CDR3 bases: TGTGCCAGCAGCGATCGACACACTGAGCAGTTCTTC. This sequence encodes CASSDRHTEQFF.

V and J are TRBV28 and TRBJ1-2; no reliable D call. Looked up from germline, CDR1 is MDHEN and CDR2 is SYDVKM. Trimming pared 10 bases from V and 0 bases from J, leaving 15 bases between. The CDR3 is 14 residues long. Here the CDR3 DNA reads TGTGCCACCAAGGTATGGGGAGCTAACTATGGCTACACCTTC. This codes for CATKVWGANYGYTF.

The CDR3 nucleotides read TGTGCCAGCAGCTTAGGCGGACGATCTGGGGCCAACGTCCTGACTTTC. It codes for CASSLGGRSGANVLTF. This chain connects TRBV11-3 to TRBJ2-6; no clear D. Trimming left V 1 base short and J 1 base short, with 8 bases between. The CDR3 contains 16 residues. The germline CDR1 and CDR2 sequences are SGHNT and YENEEA. The full variable domain, rest sourced from reference TRBV11-3 and TRBJ2-6, is EAGVVQSPRYKIIEKKQPVAFWCNPISGHNTLYWYLQNLGQGPELLIRYENEEAVDDSQLPKDRFSAERLKGVDSTLKIQPAELGDSAVYLCASSLGGRSGANVLTFGAGSRLTVL.

This clone showed up just a few times. This chain links TRBV6-5 with TRBJ1-1, with D hard to call. Trimming left V 6 bases short and J 1 base short, with 9 bases between. Germline V gives CDR1 MNHEY, CDR2 SVGAGI. CDR3 length: 13 amino acids. DNA of the CDR3: TGTGCCAGCAGCCCCCTTTGGAACACTGAAGCTTTCTTT. It codes for CASSPLWNTEAFF.

CDR3 sequence: CAISEPGTGLNTEAFF. The CDR3 DNA reads TGTGCCATCAGTGAACCCGGGACAGGATTGAACACTGAAGCTTTCTTT. The chain joins TRBV10-3 to TRBJ1-1; TRBD1 aligns across 8 bases. V was pared by 3 bases and J by 0 bases, with 6 bases of the junction left unmatched. The CDR3 runs to 16 residues. Germline V lookup: CDR1 ENHRY, CDR2 SYGVKD.

Notes on this clone: This specimen includes other DNA sequences encoding the same CDR3. The chain employs TRBV28 and TRBJ2-7, with D perhaps TRBD1 (5 bases). From germline, CDR1 is MDHEN and CDR2 SYDVKM. The CDR3 is made up of 13 amino acids. The V end lost 2 bases, the J end lost 4 bases, and 9 bases lay between the germline ends. This chain's CDR3 is CASSLRGSYEQYF. CDR3 nucleotide sequence: TGTGCCAGCAGTTTAAGGGGCTCTTACGAGCAGTACTTC.

This chain joins TRBV6-5 and TRBJ2-3; D assignment may be TRBD1 or TRBD2 (5 bases each). Germline assignment: CDR1 MNHEY and CDR2 SVGAGI. Trimming removed 5 bases at V and 0 bases at J, with 12 bases between. This CDR3 is built from 15 residues. CDR3 DNA: TGTGCCAGCAGTCAGAGGGGTCTCAGCACAGATACGCAGTATTTT. Its translation: CASSQRGLSTDTQYF.